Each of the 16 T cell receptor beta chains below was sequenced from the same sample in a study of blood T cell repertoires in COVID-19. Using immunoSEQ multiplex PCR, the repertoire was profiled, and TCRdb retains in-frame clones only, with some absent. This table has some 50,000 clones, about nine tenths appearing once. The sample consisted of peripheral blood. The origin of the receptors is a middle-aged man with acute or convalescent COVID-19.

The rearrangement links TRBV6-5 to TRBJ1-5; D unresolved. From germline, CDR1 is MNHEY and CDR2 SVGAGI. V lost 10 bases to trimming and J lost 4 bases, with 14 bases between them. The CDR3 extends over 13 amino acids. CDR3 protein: CAISQVPNQPQHF. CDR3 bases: TGTGCCATCTCGCAGGTTCCTAATCAGCCCCAGCATTTT.

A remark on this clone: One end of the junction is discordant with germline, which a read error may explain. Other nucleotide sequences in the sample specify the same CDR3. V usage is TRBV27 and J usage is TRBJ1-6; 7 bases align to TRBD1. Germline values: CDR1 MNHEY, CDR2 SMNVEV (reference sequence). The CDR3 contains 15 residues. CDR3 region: CASRLQTGPNSPLHF. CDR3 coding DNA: TGCGCCAGCAGACTCCAGACAGGGCCTAATTCACCCCTCCACTTT.

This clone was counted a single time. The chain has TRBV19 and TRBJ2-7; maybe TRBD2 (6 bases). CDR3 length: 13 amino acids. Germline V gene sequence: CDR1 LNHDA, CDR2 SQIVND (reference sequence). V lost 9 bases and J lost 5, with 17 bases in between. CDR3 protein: CASRDSPFHEQYF. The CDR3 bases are TGTGCCAGCCGGGACTCCCCCTTCCACGAGCAGTACTTC.

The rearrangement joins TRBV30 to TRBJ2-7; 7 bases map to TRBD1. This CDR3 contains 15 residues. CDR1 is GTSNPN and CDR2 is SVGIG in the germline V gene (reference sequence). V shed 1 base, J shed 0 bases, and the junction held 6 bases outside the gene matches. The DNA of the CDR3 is TGTGCCTGGAGTGGTGGGACAGTAAGCTCCTACGAGCAGTACTTC. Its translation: CAWSGGTVSSYEQYF.

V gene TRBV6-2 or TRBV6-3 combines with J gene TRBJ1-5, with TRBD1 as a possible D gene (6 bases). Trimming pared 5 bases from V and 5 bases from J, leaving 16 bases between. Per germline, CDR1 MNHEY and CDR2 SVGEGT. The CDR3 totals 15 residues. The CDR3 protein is CASSPATGGYQPQHF. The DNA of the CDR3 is TGTGCCAGCAGTCCGGCGACAGGCGGATATCAGCCCCAGCATTTT.

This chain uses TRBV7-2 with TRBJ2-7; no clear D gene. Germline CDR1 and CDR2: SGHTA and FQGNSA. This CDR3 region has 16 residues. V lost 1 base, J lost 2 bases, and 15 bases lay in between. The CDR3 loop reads CASSLDGPPGAYEQYF. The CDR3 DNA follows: TGTGCCAGCAGCTTAGATGGTCCCCCAGGCGCCTACGAGCAGTACTTC.

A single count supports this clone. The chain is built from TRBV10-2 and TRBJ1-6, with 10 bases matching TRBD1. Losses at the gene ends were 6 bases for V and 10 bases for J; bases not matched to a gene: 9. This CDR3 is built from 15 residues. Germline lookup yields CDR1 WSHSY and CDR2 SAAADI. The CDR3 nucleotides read TGCGCCAGCAGCCCCGGGGGACAGGGGATATCACCCCTCCACTTT. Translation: CASSPGGQGISPLHF.

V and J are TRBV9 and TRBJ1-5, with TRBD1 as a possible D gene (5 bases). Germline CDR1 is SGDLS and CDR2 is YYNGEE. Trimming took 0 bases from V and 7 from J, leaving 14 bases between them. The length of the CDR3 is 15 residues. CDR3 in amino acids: CASSVGAGNGQPQHF. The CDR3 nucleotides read TGTGCCAGCAGCGTAGGGGCAGGGAACGGCCAGCCCCAGCATTTT.

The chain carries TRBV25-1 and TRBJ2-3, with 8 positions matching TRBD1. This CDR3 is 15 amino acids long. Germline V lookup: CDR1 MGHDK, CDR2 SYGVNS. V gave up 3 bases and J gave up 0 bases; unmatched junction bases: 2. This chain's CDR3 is CASSDRTGSTDTQYF. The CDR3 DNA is TGTGCCAGCAGTGATAGGACAGGGAGCACAGATACGCAGTATTTT. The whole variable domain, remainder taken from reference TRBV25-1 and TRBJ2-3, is EADIYQTPRYLVIGTGKKITLECSQTMGHDKMYWYQQDPGMELHLIHYSYGVNSTEKGDLSSESTVSRIRTEHFPLTLESARPSHTSQYLCASSDRTGSTDTQYFGPGTRLTVL.

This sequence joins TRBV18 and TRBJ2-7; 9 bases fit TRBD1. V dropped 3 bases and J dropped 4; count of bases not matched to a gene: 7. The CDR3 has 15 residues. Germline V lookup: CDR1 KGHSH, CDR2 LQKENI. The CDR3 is CASSPGQGKNYEQYF. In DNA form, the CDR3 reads TGTGCCAGCTCACCGGGACAGGGAAAGAATTACGAGCAGTACTTC. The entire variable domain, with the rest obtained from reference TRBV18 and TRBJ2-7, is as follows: NAGVMQNPRHLVRRRGQEARLRCSPMKGHSHVYWYRQLPEEGLKFMVYLQKENIIDESGMPKERFSAEFPKEGPSILRIQQVVRGDSAAYFCASSPGQGKNYEQYFGPGTRLTVT.

CDR3 amino acids: CAWRGITYNSPLHF. For the CDR3, the DNA is TGTGCCTGGAGGGGCATAACCTATAATTCACCCCTCCACTTT. The gene calls are TRBV30 and TRBJ1-6; D call uncertain. Trimming removed 3 bases at V and 2 bases at J, with 8 bases between. The CDR3 extends over 14 amino acids. Germline CDR1 is GTSNPN and CDR2 is SVGIG (reference sequence).

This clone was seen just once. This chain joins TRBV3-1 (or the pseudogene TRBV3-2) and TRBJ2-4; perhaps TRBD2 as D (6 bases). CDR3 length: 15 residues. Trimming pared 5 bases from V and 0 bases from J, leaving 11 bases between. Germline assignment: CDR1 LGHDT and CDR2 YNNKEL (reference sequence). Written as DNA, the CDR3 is TGTGCCAGCAGCTCGCGGGGCAGAGCCAAAAACATTCAGTACTTC. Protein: CASSSRGRAKNIQYF.

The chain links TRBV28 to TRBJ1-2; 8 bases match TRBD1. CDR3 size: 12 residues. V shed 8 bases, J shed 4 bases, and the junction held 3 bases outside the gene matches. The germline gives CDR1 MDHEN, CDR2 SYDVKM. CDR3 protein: CASGQGGYGYTF. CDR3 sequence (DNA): TGTGCCAGCGGACAGGGCGGCTATGGCTACACCTTC.

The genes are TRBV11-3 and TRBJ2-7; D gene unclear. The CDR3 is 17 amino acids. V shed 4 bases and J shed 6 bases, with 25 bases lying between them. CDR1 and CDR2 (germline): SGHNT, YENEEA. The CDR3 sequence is CASSSTVSPTRWFEQYF. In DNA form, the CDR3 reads TGTGCCAGCAGCTCCACGGTCTCCCCAACCCGGTGGTTCGAGCAGTACTTC.

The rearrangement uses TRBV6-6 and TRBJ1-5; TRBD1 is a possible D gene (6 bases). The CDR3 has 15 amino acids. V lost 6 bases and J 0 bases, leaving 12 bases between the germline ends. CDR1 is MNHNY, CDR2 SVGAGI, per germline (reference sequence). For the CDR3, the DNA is TGTGCCAGCAGGCGGACAGCTGATAGCAATCAGCCCCAGCATTTT. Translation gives CASRRTADSNQPQHF.

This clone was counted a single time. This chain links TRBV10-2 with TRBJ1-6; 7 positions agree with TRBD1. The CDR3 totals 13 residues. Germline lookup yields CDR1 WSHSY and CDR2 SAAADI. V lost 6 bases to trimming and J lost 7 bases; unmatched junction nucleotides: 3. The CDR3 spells CASRGQLNSPLHF. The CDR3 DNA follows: TGCGCCAGCAGGGGACAGCTCAATTCACCCCTCCACTTT.